This T cell receptor (beta chain) originates from a study of CD4+ T cells in melanoma. Study-wide findings and caveats: CD8+ T cell, macrophage and B cell function reportedly correlated with neoantigen-specific CD4+ T cells.

In regard to this clone: Its target is unknown.

The length of the CDR3 is 12 residues. Germline-derived CDR1 and CDR2 are LGHDT and YNNKEL (reference sequence). Trimming left V 6 bases short and J 3 bases short, with 8 bases between. Assay used: immunoSEQ multiplex PCR; TCRdb lists only in-frame clones, some missing. The sample shows more than 6,000 clones, approximately 72% of them seen only once. This chain connects TRBV3-1 (or the pseudogene TRBV3-2) to TRBJ1-1; D remains ambiguous. The sequence was obtained from a human donor with melanoma. Sequenced: cells from a culture (not recorded whether cultured in vitro). The CDR3 here is CASSTPHTEAFF. CDR3 nucleotides: TGTGCCAGCAGTACTCCTCACACTGAAGCTTTCTTT.